This TCR beta chain was captured in a study of blood T cell repertoires in COVID-19. TCRdb's table, derived via immunoSEQ multiplex PCR, lists solely in-frame clones and lacks some. The sample has fewer than 100,000 clones, around 90% seen once; the top ten hold roughly 5%. The CDR3 is made up of 14 amino acids. V lost 2 bases, J lost 2 bases, and 9 bases lay in between. CDR1 is LGHNA, CDR2 YNFKEQ, per germline. Specimen: peripheral blood. The receptor was derived from a woman over 75 with acute or convalescent COVID-19. The chain carries TRBV4-2 and TRBJ1-1; D perhaps matches TRBD1 (5 bases). Written as DNA, the CDR3 is TGTGCCAGCAGCCAAAAGGACACCAACACTGAAGCTTTCTTT. Its translation: CASSQKDTNTEAFF.